This entry features one T cell receptor beta chain sequence. Its antigen is not identified. The length of the CDR3 is 16 residues. Germline loops: CDR1 MNHEY, CDR2 SVGAGI. V gave up 5 bases and J gave up 4 bases; unmatched junction bases: 9. This sample is drawn from a study of CD8 T cells in ankylosing spondylitis. Findings and caveats of the study: A number of the motif variants had already been described in reactive arthritis synovial fluid and blood. What seemed typical of ankylosing spondylitis blood was a TCR beta motif built from about 8 highly homologous variants. With a CD8+ phenotype, disease-linked clones were relatively rare in peripheral blood.

Each TCR beta library was made by quantitative 5'-RACE that incorporated molecular barcodes. TCRdb analysed the 5' RACE reads with MiXCR anew, one entry per CDR3 protein. The sample consists of a few hundred thousand distinct CDR3 sequences, around 24% of them appearing once. The chain carries TRBV6-5 and TRBJ1-4, with 8 bases aligning to TRBD1. Material: blood, either unsorted or a sorted T cell fraction (not recorded which). The receptor was isolated from a male donor with ankylosing spondylitis. CDR3 residues: CASSHHGTGHNEKLFF. As DNA, the CDR3 is TGTGCCAGCAGTCACCACGGGACAGGCCATAATGAAAAACTGTTTTTT.